The rows below give T cell receptor beta chains drawn from one sample of a study of neurological immune-mediated disorders. TCRdb fed the 5' RACE reads into MiXCR, producing one record per CDR3 protein. In the table there are roughly 30,000 distinct CDR3 sequences, roughly 25% of which are singletons. The sequencing input was CD4+ T cells from blood. Source of these receptors: a man aged 45 to 65 with HTLV-1-associated myelopathy (HAM/TSP). CDR3s include the opening cysteine and the closing phenylalanine or tryptophan. A D gene is named only where the DNA matches it firmly. Clone size is given for some rows only: seen once, a few or many times, or a class if the clone is expanded.

J,size,D,V,DNA,CDR3
TRBJ1-1,many,-,TRBV7-9,TGTGCCAGCAGCCACGTTTCAGGGTTGAACACTGAAGCTTTCTTT,CASSHVSGLNTEAFF
TRBJ2-1,-,-,TRBV10-3,TGTGCCGCGACCTCCTACAATGAGCAGTTCTTC,CAATSYNEQFF
TRBJ1-5,many,TRBD1,TRBV6-5,TGTGCCAGCAGGGACGGACAGGGTGTGAATCAGCCCCAGCATTTT,CASRDGQGVNQPQHF
TRBJ2-7,many,-,TRBV20-1,TGCAGTGCTAGAGCCCCCAGACATTTCTACGAGCAGTACTTC,CSARAPRHFYEQYF
TRBJ2-1,many,TRBD2,TRBV20-1,TGCAGTGCTAGAGATCGCCCGACGGCGGGGGGGCTAAATGAGCAGTTCTTC,CSARDRPTAGGLNEQFF
TRBJ1-6,many,-,TRBV25-1,TGTGCCAGCAGTGAAGGGGGGTTTTCTTCACCCCTCCACTTT,CASSEGGFSSPLHF
TRBJ2-7,many,TRBD1,TRBV6-5,TGTGCCAGCATGGGACAGGGGGCAGGTTACGAGCAGTACTTC,CASMGQGAGYEQYF
TRBJ1-5,many,TRBD1,TRBV7-6,TGTGCCAGCAGCTCTGGGACAGTCAATCAGCCCCAGCATTTT,CASSSGTVNQPQHF
TRBJ1-4,many,-,TRBV20-1,TGCAGTGCTAGCCAAACCGGGAGCCTTGCAACTAATGAAAAACTGTTTTTT,CSASQTGSLATNEKLFF
TRBJ1-4,medium-sized,-,TRBV15,TGTGCCACCAGCAGAGGGGACGGAACAACTAATGAAAAACTGTTTTTT,CATSRGDGTTNEKLFF
TRBJ2-3,many,-,TRBV7-2,TGTGCCAGCAGCTTAGGCGGCCCGAAGAAGGATACGCAGTATTTT,CASSLGGPKKDTQYF
TRBJ1-3,-,-,TRBV20-1,TGCAGTGCGGTGGTAATGGCCTCTGGAAACACCATATATTTT,CSAVVMASGNTIYF
TRBJ2-1,many,TRBD2,TRBV10-3,TGTGCCATCAGTGAAAAGACTAGCGGGGCAAGCTCCTACAATGAGCAGTTCTTC,CAISEKTSGASSYNEQFF
TRBJ2-5,many,-,TRBV5-1,TGCGCCAGCAGCTCCGGGCTGACAGGAGGCGAGACCCAGTACTTC,CASSSGLTGGETQYF
TRBJ2-7,-,TRBD2,TRBV20-1,TGCAGTTACGAGGGGCCGGGGGGGCTTGAGCAGTACTTC,CSYEGPGGLEQYF
TRBJ2-2,-,-,TRBV5-6,TGTGACAGCAGCTTGGGAGGACTGATGTTCGTTGGGGAGCTGTTTTTT,CDSSLGGLMFVGELFF